One and the same sample provided the 31 T cell receptor beta chains below, sequenced in a study of identical twins. A single record per CDR3 protein comes from TCRdb applying MiXCR to the 5' RACE reads. The table shows hundreds of thousands of distinct CDR3 sequences, with roughly 6.2% occurring only once. Sample: naive T cells sorted from blood. The source of these receptors is a man between 18 and 29 years old in good health.

The table lists this clonotype with many counts. This rearrangement joins TRBV11-2 to TRBJ1-5; 10 bases match TRBD1. The germline V gene encodes CDR1 SGHAT and CDR2 FQNNGV. This CDR3 has 16 residues. The V segment lost 4 bases and the J segment 4 bases; nucleotides outside the gene matches: 7. In DNA form, the CDR3 reads TGTGCCAGCAGCTCCGGGACAGGGGCGAAGAATCAGCCCCAGCATTTT. This sequence encodes CASSSGTGAKNQPQHF.

This clonotype came up a few times. The rearrangement links TRBV5-4 to TRBJ2-1, with D perhaps being TRBD1 or TRBD2 (5 bases each). Germline V lookup: CDR1 SGHNT, CDR2 YYREEE (reference sequence). The CDR3 is 15 amino acids. The germline V and J ends were trimmed by 3 bases and 9 bases, with 19 bases remaining between them. The CDR3, as DNA: TGTGCCAGCAGCTCCACAGGTAGGGGAGCCACTGAGCAGTTCTTC. Translating it yields CASSSTGRGATEQFF.

Ten or more counts support this clonotype. This chain links TRBV20-1 with TRBJ2-1, with TRBD2 matching over 8 bases. This CDR3 spans 16 amino acids. V trimming: 5 bases; J trimming: 3 bases; junction bases outside the gene matches: 12. Germline V gene lookup returns CDR1 DFQATT and CDR2 SNEGSKA (reference sequence). The CDR3 nucleotides read TGCAGTGCTCGACTAACTAGCGGCCCTAGCTACAATGAGCAGTTCTTC. Translating it yields CSARLTSGPSYNEQFF.

This clonotype occurred many times. This chain connects TRBV7-2 to TRBJ2-3; no clear D gene. Germline CDR1 reads SGHTA; CDR2 reads FQGNSA. The CDR3 runs to 13 residues. Trimming stripped 4 bases from V and 7 bases from J, with 12 bases between. CDR3 in DNA: TGTGCCAGCAGCTCCCCCTCCTTAAATACGCAGTATTTT. Residues: CASSSPSLNTQYF.

This clonotype was picked up many times. The chain joins TRBV27 to TRBJ2-7; D is ambiguous. Germline lookup yields CDR1 MNHEY and CDR2 SMNVEV (reference sequence). V lost 2 bases and J lost 1, with 9 bases in between. The CDR3 extends over 14 amino acids. The CDR3 protein is CASSLIFSSYEQYF. CDR3 bases: TGTGCCAGCAGTTTAATTTTTTCTTCCTACGAGCAGTACTTC.

This clonotype came up a few times. The chain links TRBV7-9 to TRBJ2-7, with D perhaps being TRBD1 or TRBD2 (5 bases each). CDR1 is SEHNR, CDR2 FQNEAQ, per germline (reference sequence). This CDR3 has 16 amino acids. V dropped 4 bases and J dropped 2 bases, with 18 bases sitting between them. The CDR3 nucleotides are TGTGCCAGCAGCTCATTAACCGGGACGGCACCCTACGAGCAGTACTTC. Encoded protein: CASSSLTGTAPYEQYF.

Ten or more counts support this clonotype. The chain is built from TRBV12-5 and TRBJ2-5; D possibly matches TRBD1 or TRBD2 (5 bases each). Germline CDR1 is LGHNT and CDR2 is FRNRAP. V was cut by 2 bases and J by 2 bases, with 9 bases left in between. This CDR3 spans 14 amino acids. CDR3 bases: TGTGCTAGTGGTTTGACCGGGGCACAAGAGACCCAGTACTTC. It yields the protein CASGLTGAQETQYF. Complete variable domain (other parts from reference TRBV12-5 and TRBJ2-5): DARVTQTPRHKVTEMGQEVTMRCQPILGHNTVFWYRQTMMQGLELLAYFRNRAPLDDSGMPKDRFSAEMPDATLATLKIQPSEPRDSAVYFCASGLTGAQETQYFGPGTRLLVL.

This clonotype was found many times. The chain is built from TRBV20-1 and TRBJ2-2; tentatively, D is TRBD2 (6 bases). Between the trimmed V and J ends, which lost 0 bases and 7 bases, there was a span of 15 bases. This CDR3 spans 15 amino acids. CDR1 is DFQATT, CDR2 SNEGSKA, per germline (reference sequence). CDR3: CSARDRGLGGGELFF. CDR3 nucleotide sequence: TGCAGTGCTAGAGATCGGGGACTGGGCGGCGGGGAGCTGTTTTTT.

This clonotype came up many times. The chain recombines TRBV15 with TRBJ2-1; D is unclear. Germline assignment: CDR1 LNHNV and CDR2 YYDKDF (reference sequence). The length of the CDR3 is 14 residues. Trimming stripped 0 bases from V and 7 bases from J, with 10 bases between. The CDR3 bases are TGTGCCACCAGCAGAGATCCTAGTTGGAATGAGCAGTTCTTC. Translation: CATSRDPSWNEQFF.

This clonotype was seen at least ten times. This chain uses TRBV20-1 with TRBJ2-3, with 8 bases matching TRBD2. CDR1 and CDR2 (germline): DFQATT, SNEGSKA (reference sequence). The V gene end was trimmed by 3 bases and the J gene end by 4 bases; junction bases not matched to a gene: 6. CDR3 length equals 14 residues. The CDR3 nucleotides read TGCAGTGCTAGGCTAGCGGGCTACTCAGATACGCAGTATTTT. Its protein product is CSARLAGYSDTQYF.

This clonotype occurred once. The gene calls are TRBV6-5 and TRBJ2-1; a possible D gene is TRBD2 (6 bases). Germline values: CDR1 MNHEY, CDR2 SVGAGI. The CDR3 contains 15 residues. V lost 0 bases to trimming and J lost 2 bases, with 8 bases between them. The DNA of the CDR3 is TGTGCCAGCAGTTACTCACTAGCAGCCTACAATGAGCAGTTCTTC. The encoded protein is CASSYSLAAYNEQFF.

Many counts were recorded for this clonotype. CDR3 in DNA: TGTGCCAGCAGTTCCAGACAGACCCCCTACGAGCAGTACGTC. Its translation is CASSSRQTPYEQYV. The chain has TRBV12-3 or TRBV12-4 and TRBJ2-7, with D perhaps matching TRBD1 (5 bases). Trimming left V 4 bases short and J 2 bases short, with 12 bases between. The CDR3 runs 14 residues.

This clonotype was counted a few times. V is TRBV14 and J is TRBJ2-7; the D gene is possibly TRBD2 (6 bases). The V end lost 5 bases, the J end lost 2 bases, and 13 bases lay between the germline ends. This CDR3 contains 14 residues. CDR1 is SGHDN, CDR2 FVKESK, per germline. The CDR3 is CASSLRDAAYEQYV. The CDR3 coding sequence is TGTGCCAGCAGCTTGCGGGACGCCGCCTACGAGCAGTACGTC.

This clonotype was observed at least ten times. The gene calls are TRBV7-7 and TRBJ2-1; 9 nucleotides match TRBD2. Germline V gene data show CDR1 as SSHAT and CDR2 as FNYEAQ (reference sequence). Trimming cost V 4 bases and J 4 bases; bases outside gene matches: 5. The CDR3 runs 15 residues. Here the CDR3 DNA reads TGTGCCAGCAGCTCCCGACTAGCGGTATACAATGAGCAGTTCTTC. Translating gives CASSSRLAVYNEQFF.

This clonotype was recorded many times. This chain links TRBV28 with TRBJ2-1; TRBD2 matches 9 bases. The CDR3 contains 15 residues. Germline assignment: CDR1 MDHEN and CDR2 SYDVKM. After removal of 7 bases from V and 5 bases from J, the junction contained 9 bases not matched to a gene. CDR3 in DNA: TGTGCCAGCACTCTTGGGCGGGAGGGACACAATGAGCAGTTCTTC. Amino acids: CASTLGREGHNEQFF.

This clonotype showed up many times. CDR3: CSARTDPEETQYF. DNA of the CDR3: TGCAGTGCTCGGACGGACCCCGAAGAGACCCAGTACTTC. The V call is TRBV20-1, the J call TRBJ2-5; D ambiguous. The ends were cut back, 5 bases at V and 3 bases at J, with 13 bases in the middle. The CDR3 is 13 amino acids. Germline CDR1 reads DFQATT; CDR2 reads SNEGSKA (reference sequence).

This clonotype turned up a few times. This chain uses TRBV6-1 with TRBJ2-1; possibly TRBD2 for D (5 bases). This CDR3 is built from 13 residues. Germline CDR1 and CDR2: MNHNS and SASEGT. Trimming left V 8 bases short and J 10 bases short, with 18 bases between. This chain's CDR3 is CASSPGPTGEQFF. CDR3 nucleotide sequence: TGTGCCAGCTCACCAGGCCCGACGGGGGAGCAGTTCTTC.

This clonotype has a count of ten or more. The CDR3 sequence is CSRRRDSEQFF. CDR3 in DNA: TGCAGTAGGAGGAGGGACAGTGAGCAGTTCTTC. V and J are TRBV20-1 and TRBJ2-1; a possible D gene is TRBD1 (7 bases). This CDR3 comprises 11 residues. The V and J ends lost 8 bases and 9 bases respectively, with 14 bases between them. Germline loops: CDR1 DFQATT, CDR2 SNEGSKA (reference sequence).

This clonotype came up many times. The rearrangement uses TRBV20-1 and TRBJ2-1, with 10 bases aligning to TRBD2. V gave up 3 bases and J gave up 5 bases; unmatched junction bases: 7. This CDR3 spans 15 amino acids. Germline V gene data show CDR1 as DFQATT and CDR2 as SNEGSKA (reference sequence). CDR3 amino acids: CSARFLAGVDNEQFF. CDR3 sequence (DNA): TGCAGTGCTAGGTTCCTAGCGGGAGTTGACAATGAGCAGTTCTTC.

This clonotype was seen ten or more times. The chain links TRBV29-1 to TRBJ1-2; D unclear. The CDR3 covers 11 residues. CDR1 and CDR2 (germline): SQVTM, ANQGSEA. V lost 5 bases, J lost 4 bases, and 8 bases lay in between. The DNA of the CDR3 is TGCAGCGTTCAAGTGGGCTATGGCTACACCTTC. Translation: CSVQVGYGYTF.

This clonotype was recorded a few times. This chain joins TRBV7-9 and TRBJ2-7, with 10 nucleotides matching TRBD1. There are 15 residues in the CDR3. CDR1 and CDR2 (germline): SEHNR, FQNEAQ (reference sequence). J lost 1 base, V lost 5 bases, and 5 bases had no gene match. The CDR3 nucleotides are TGTGCCAGCAGCCACGGACAGGGGGAGTCCTACGAGCAGTACTTC. Translated: CASSHGQGESYEQYF.

At least ten counts were recorded for this clonotype. This sequence joins TRBV29-1 and TRBJ1-1; D unresolved. The germline gives CDR1 SQVTM, CDR2 ANQGSEA. The CDR3 has 13 amino acids. V dropped 2 bases and J dropped 0 bases, with 7 bases sitting between them. The CDR3 loop is CSVEKGLNTEAFF. CDR3 bases: TGCAGCGTTGAAAAAGGTTTGAACACTGAAGCTTTCTTT.

The J gene is TRBJ2-2, the V gene TRBV25-1, with D perhaps being TRBD1 or TRBD2 (5 bases each). The CDR3 runs 14 residues. Germline CDR1 and CDR2: MGHDK and SYGVNS. V lost 2 bases and J lost 6, with 10 bases in between. The CDR3 nucleotides read TGTGCCAGCAGTGAAATTGGGGGACCCGGGGAGCTGTTTTTT. Translated: CASSEIGGPGELFF.

There are a few counts of this clonotype. The rearrangement uses TRBV5-1 and TRBJ1-5; D remains unclear. There are 17 residues in the CDR3. Germline V lookup: CDR1 SGHRS, CDR2 YFSETQ. Deletions cut 0 bases from V and 1 base from J, with 14 bases between. CDR3 amino acids: CASSLGALGKSNQPQHF. DNA of the CDR3: TGCGCCAGCAGCTTGGGGGCTTTGGGGAAGAGCAATCAGCCCCAGCATTTT.

In this sample, this clonotype turned up many times. The chain couples TRBV5-1 to TRBJ1-1; a possible D gene is TRBD1 (6 bases). The V and J ends lost 4 bases and 11 bases respectively, with 15 bases between them. The CDR3 spans 12 residues. The germline V gene has CDR1 SGHRS and CDR2 YFSETQ. The CDR3 is CASSPDRSMAFF. The CDR3 coding sequence is TGCGCCAGCAGCCCCGACAGGTCGATGGCTTTCTTT.

This clonotype came up a few times. J is TRBJ2-2 and V is TRBV7-3, with D perhaps matching TRBD2 (5 bases). Trimming removed 3 bases from V and 3 bases from J, with 11 bases in between. The CDR3 runs to 15 residues. CDR1 is SGHTA and CDR2 is FQGTGA in the germline V gene. CDR3 sequence reads: CASSFGGAYTGELFF. CDR3 DNA sequence: TGTGCCAGCAGCTTCGGAGGAGCCTACACCGGGGAGCTGTTTTTT.

This sequence joins TRBV5-6 and TRBJ2-6; unclear D gene. CDR1 is SGHDT, CDR2 YYEEEE, per germline. The CDR3 length is 18 residues. With 4 bases removed from V and 1 base from J, the gap between germline ends came to 18 bases. Here the CDR3 reads CASSAPGSPFSGANVLTF. CDR3 bases: TGTGCCAGCAGCGCCCCCGGTTCTCCCTTTTCTGGGGCCAACGTCCTGACTTTC.

In this sample, this clonotype turned up a few times. The V gene is TRBV11-2, the J gene TRBJ1-2, with 7 nucleotides matching TRBD1. Germline-derived CDR1 and CDR2 are SGHAT and FQNNGV. The length of the CDR3 is 14 residues. V lost 4 bases, J lost 7 bases, and 9 bases stayed unmatched. Here the CDR3 reads CASSSSSDRAGYTF. CDR3 bases: TGTGCCAGCAGCTCTTCTTCCGACAGGGCTGGCTACACCTTC. Using reference TRBV11-2 and TRBJ1-2 for the parts outside the CDR3, the full variable domain is EAGVAQSPRYKIIEKRQSVAFWCNPISGHATLYWYQQILGQGPKLLIQFQNNGVVDDSQLPKDRFSAERLKGVDSTLKIQPAKLEDSAVYLCASSSSSDRAGYTFGSGTRLTVV.

This clonotype was detected many times. The V call is TRBV12-3 or TRBV12-4, the J call TRBJ2-1; D tentatively fits TRBD1 or TRBD2 (5 bases each). The CDR3 has 14 amino acids. V was clipped by 5 bases and J by 5 bases, with 13 bases between them. The CDR3 DNA sequence: TGTGCCAGCAGTGTCGGGACCCATGACAATGAGCAGTTCTTC. This encodes CASSVGTHDNEQFF.

V is TRBV10-3 and J is TRBJ2-7; a weak D match, TRBD2 (6 bases). Trimming pared 6 bases from V and 2 bases from J, leaving 11 bases between. Germline-derived CDR1 and CDR2 are ENHRY and SYGVKD. This CDR3 is built from 13 residues. The CDR3 protein is CAISRDFTYEQYF. CDR3 nucleotides: TGTGCCATCAGCCGGGACTTTACCTACGAGCAGTACTTC.

Many counts were recorded for this clonotype. CDR3 sequence: CSAVTGRDTIYF. The DNA of the CDR3 is TGCAGCGCCGTGACAGGGCGAGACACCATATATTTT. J is TRBJ1-3 and V is TRBV29-1, with TRBD1 identical over 7 bases. V shed 7 bases and J 8 bases; nucleotides not matched to a gene: 8. This CDR3 region has 12 residues. Germline CDR1 and CDR2: SQVTM and ANQGSEA. Using reference TRBV29-1 and TRBJ1-3 for the parts outside the CDR3, the full variable domain is SAVISQKPSRDICQRGTSLTIQCQVDSQVTMMFWYRQQPGQSLTLIATANQGSEATYESGFVIDKFPISRPNLTFSTLTVSNMSPEDSSIYLCSAVTGRDTIYFGEGSWLTVV.